This T cell receptor (beta chain) was obtained from a study of identical twins. The CDR3 spans 17 residues. V gave up 3 bases and J gave up 4 bases; unmatched junction bases: 11. Germline values: CDR1 MNHEY, CDR2 SVGEGT. TCRdb analysed the 5' RACE reads with MiXCR anew, one entry per CDR3 protein. The repertoire holds 650,000 to 800,000 distinct CDR3 sequences, 8.6% seen once, with 0.8% to 1% in the top ten. There are many counts of this clonotype. These records were also assigned to another study, of yellow fever vaccine responses in identical twins.

What was sequenced was PBMCs. The source of this sequence is a woman aged 18-35 years in good health. This chain joins TRBV6-2 or TRBV6-3 and TRBJ2-2; 7 nucleotides align to TRBD2. This CDR3 reads CASSYSGPAGRTGELFF. The DNA of the CDR3 is TGTGCCAGCAGTTATTCGGGGCCAGCGGGACGCACCGGGGAGCTGTTTTTT.